The clone carrying this T cell receptor beta chain was counted ten times or more. Its target is unknown. The data were obtained in a study of T cells in Graves' hyperthyroidism and ophthalmopathy. V was shortened by 0 bases and J by 3 bases, with 9 bases between the two germline ends. Germline CDR1 and CDR2: SGDLS and YYNGEE. The CDR3 is made up of 14 amino acids. The CDR3 regions of TCR beta were amplified from RNA transcripts. First-round RT-PCR targeting the TCR CDR3 was performed with the HTBI primer set. TCRdb re-derived calls from the multiplex PCR reads in MiXCR, one entry per CDR3 protein. The table includes approximately 870,000 distinct CDR3 sequences, 38% detected once. General study points: Blood shared most expanded thyroid clonotypes above 0.001.

The hyperthyroidism was newly diagnosed and had lasted under 2 months; the patients were aged 18 to 65. V is TRBV9 and J is TRBJ1-1, with D maybe TRBD1 (5 bases). The sequenced sample consisted of blood. The TCR was taken from a man between 18 and 35 years old with Graves' hyperthyroidism. The CDR3 DNA reads TGTGCCAGCAGCGTAGGTTGGGGGGACACTGAAGCTTTCTTT. Its translation is CASSVGWGDTEAFF.